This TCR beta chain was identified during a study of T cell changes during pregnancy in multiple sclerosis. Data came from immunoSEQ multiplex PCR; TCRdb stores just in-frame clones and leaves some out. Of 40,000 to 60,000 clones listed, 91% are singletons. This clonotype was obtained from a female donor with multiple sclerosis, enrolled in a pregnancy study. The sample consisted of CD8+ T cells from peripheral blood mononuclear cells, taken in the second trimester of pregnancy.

Here the CDR3 reads CSAPGQGGPGYTF. CDR3 sequence (DNA): TGCAGCGCCCCGGGACAGGGGGGCCCGGGCTACACCTTC. This sequence joins TRBV29-1 and TRBJ1-2, with 11 bases fitting TRBD1. This CDR3 region has 13 residues. Germline V CDR1 and CDR2: SQVTM, ANQGSEA. V lost 7 bases to trimming and J lost 8 bases; unmatched junction nucleotides: 9.